Following are 19 T cell receptor beta chains from one sample sequenced in a study of blood T cells in healthy people across ages. Sample-barcoded 5' priming and a J-beta primer mix drove a second PCR of roughly 7 to 11 cycles. One entry per CDR3 protein, called by TCRdb with MiXCR from the 5' RACE reads. This sample carries over 450,000 distinct CDR3 sequences, nearly 25% of them seen once, and the ten largest clones take around 10%. A further study also used this sample, focusing on T cells of mothers and their children.

The sequenced material came from blood. The receptors stem from a boy aged 10-17 years in good health.

The chain uses TRBV20-1 and TRBJ2-3; D is possibly TRBD2 (6 bases). Germline CDR1 is DFQATT and CDR2 is SNEGSKA (reference sequence). The CDR3 is made up of 15 amino acids. V lost 0 bases and J lost 3, with 13 bases in between. The chain's CDR3 is CSARDTFAGTDTQYF. The CDR3 bases are TGCAGTGCTAGAGATACCTTCGCGGGGACAGATACGCAGTATTTT.

The CDR3 DNA reads as TGCAGTGCTAGAATAAGCGGGGGTTACAATGAGCAGTTCTTC. Protein sequence: CSARISGGYNEQFF. The chain recombines TRBV20-1 with TRBJ2-1; 8 nucleotides align to TRBD2. The CDR3 runs 14 residues. The germline CDR1 and CDR2 sequences are DFQATT and SNEGSKA (reference sequence). Trimming took 2 bases from V and 4 from J; bases not matched to a gene: 4.

V gene TRBV2 combines with J gene TRBJ1-2; a possible D gene is TRBD1 (6 bases). V lost 3 bases to trimming and J lost 14 bases, with 16 bases between them. CDR1 SNHLY and CDR2 FYNNEI come from the germline V gene. CDR3 length equals 12 residues. This chain's CDR3 is CASSDPDSYRTF. In DNA, the CDR3 is TGTGCCAGCAGTGACCCGGACAGTTATAGGACCTTC.

This clonotype occurred a few times. V usage is TRBV27 and J usage is TRBJ1-1, with 10 bases aligning to TRBD1. The CDR3 is made up of 15 amino acids. CDR1 and CDR2 (germline): MNHEY, SMNVEV (reference sequence). V gave up 5 bases and J gave up 7 bases; unmatched junction bases: 10. CDR3 nucleotides: TGTGCCAGCAGTCCCGCGACAGGGGGCGAAGTTGAAGCTTTCTTT. Translated: CASSPATGGEVEAFF.

The DNA for the CDR3 is TGTGCCAGCAGTTTATCGATAGGGAACTATGGCTACACCTTC. This encodes CASSLSIGNYGYTF. This chain links TRBV27 with TRBJ1-2; D unresolved. The V end was cut by 0 bases, the J end by 2 bases, with 7 bases between. CDR3 length: 14 residues. The germline V gene has CDR1 MNHEY and CDR2 SMNVEV (reference sequence).

The table lists this clonotype with many counts. The chain carries TRBV2 and TRBJ2-3, with 9 positions matching TRBD2. Germline V gives CDR1 SNHLY, CDR2 FYNNEI. V dropped 9 bases and J dropped 7; count of bases not matched to a gene: 17. CDR3 length: 16 residues. CDR3: CASRAGLAGGMNTQYF. Here the CDR3 DNA reads TGTGCCAGTCGTGCGGGACTAGCAGGAGGAATGAATACGCAGTATTTT.

This clonotype was counted at least ten times. The chain joins TRBV7-2 to TRBJ2-5; the D is unclear. The J call could be wrong; TRBJ2-7 is a better fit for the DNA end. The CDR3 covers 13 residues. Germline loops: CDR1 SGHTA, CDR2 FQGNSA. CDR3 sequence reads: CASSPDGYYEQYF. CDR3 in DNA: TGTGCCAGCAGCCCCGACGGGTACTACGAGCAGTACTTC.

The chain links TRBV7-2 to TRBJ2-7; D unclear. The CDR3 spans 13 residues. V dropped 1 base and J dropped 3 bases, with 7 bases sitting between them. Germline V lookup: CDR1 SGHTA, CDR2 FQGNSA. For the CDR3, the DNA is TGTGCCAGCAGCTTAGGGGTGGACTACGAGCAGTACTTC. The encoded protein is CASSLGVDYEQYF.

This clonotype was seen just once. The chain has TRBV7-3 and TRBJ2-7; 8 bases agree with TRBD2. With 6 bases clipped from V and 3 bases from J, the junction kept 7 bases outside the gene matches. The germline CDR1 and CDR2 sequences are SGHTA and FQGTGA. CDR3 size: 14 residues. CDR3 bases: TGTGCCAGCAGTCCAGCGGGAGAAGTCTACGAGCAGTACTTC. Translating it yields CASSPAGEVYEQYF.

This clonotype was found a few times. The chain combines TRBV7-3 with TRBJ2-3, with 7 nucleotides matching TRBD1. The CDR3 totals 13 residues. The V and J ends lost 5 bases and 5 bases, in that order; junction bases with no gene match: 4. The germline gives CDR1 SGHTA, CDR2 FQGTGA. CDR3: CASSARQGDTQYF. The DNA for the CDR3 is TGTGCCAGCAGCGCCCGACAGGGAGATACGCAGTATTTT.

The chain uses TRBV29-1 and TRBJ2-7; perhaps TRBD2 as D (6 bases). The CDR3 length is 13 residues. V lost 6 bases and J 0 bases, leaving 12 bases between the germline ends. Germline CDR1 and CDR2: SQVTM and ANQGSEA. The CDR3 DNA follows: TGCAGCGTGATCCGGGACTCCTCCTACGAGCAGTACTTC. It translates to CSVIRDSSYEQYF.

The chain has TRBV29-1 and TRBJ1-2, with 8 positions matching TRBD1. This CDR3 comprises 12 residues. Germline V lookup: CDR1 SQVTM, CDR2 ANQGSEA. V was pared by 4 bases and J by 3 bases, with 1 base of the junction left unmatched. The CDR3 spells CSVGTGYYGYTF. In DNA, the CDR3 is TGCAGCGTTGGGACAGGGTACTATGGCTACACCTTC.

This clonotype turned up a few times. The chain recombines TRBV25-1 with TRBJ2-5; TRBD1 aligns across 7 bases. V gave up 1 base and J gave up 2 bases; unmatched junction bases: 1. The CDR3 totals 14 residues. Germline CDR1 is MGHDK and CDR2 is SYGVNS. The CDR3 loop reads CASSEWGQQETQYF. The CDR3 region has the DNA TGTGCCAGCAGTGAATGGGGACAGCAAGAGACCCAGTACTTC.

The sample holds a few counts of this clonotype. This chain links TRBV7-9 with TRBJ1-4; the D is unclear. This CDR3 is built from 15 residues. CDR1 and CDR2 (germline): SEHNR, FQNEAQ (reference sequence). The V gene lost 3 bases and the J gene lost 8 bases, with 16 bases spanning the gap. In DNA form, the CDR3 reads TGTGCCAGCAGCTTCGCCTCCTCTGGGGTGGAAAAACTGTTTTTT. Amino acid sequence: CASSFASSGVEKLFF.

The V gene is TRBV7-9, the J gene TRBJ1-1; D remains unclear. Germline V CDR1 and CDR2: SEHNR, FQNEAQ (reference sequence). Between the trimmed V and J ends, which lost 2 bases and 6 bases, there was a span of 13 bases. The CDR3 covers 14 residues. This chain's CDR3 is CASSLKPRAPEAFF. For the CDR3, the DNA is TGTGCCAGCAGCTTAAAACCCCGGGCACCTGAAGCTTTCTTT.

The chain has TRBV28 and TRBJ1-1; unclear D gene. CDR1 and CDR2 from the germline V gene are MDHEN and SYDVKM. V dropped 8 bases and J dropped 0 bases, with 16 bases sitting between them. CDR3 size: 15 residues. Written as DNA, the CDR3 is TGTGCCAGCCGATCAGTGGGGATGATGAACACTGAAGCTTTCTTT. Translated, it gives CASRSVGMMNTEAFF.

This clonotype was picked up a small number of times. The CDR3 is CAISDTGEAKNIQYF. The CDR3 nucleotides are TGTGCCATCAGTGATACAGGGGAAGCCAAAAACATTCAGTACTTC. The chain joins TRBV10-3 to TRBJ2-4, with 7 bases lining up with TRBD1. V was clipped by 3 bases and J by 0 bases; unmatched bases: 2. This CDR3 is 15 amino acids long. Per the germline V gene, CDR1 is ENHRY and CDR2 is SYGVKD.

In its sample, this clonotype was seen a few times. The chain links TRBV30 to TRBJ1-4, with D hard to call. CDR1 and CDR2 from the germline V gene are GTSNPN and SVGIG (reference sequence). With 3 bases removed from V and 5 bases from J, the gap between germline ends came to 13 bases. The CDR3 totals 14 residues. The DNA for the CDR3 is TGTGCCTGGAGCGACCAGGCCGTAAATGAAAAACTGTTTTTT. It specifies CAWSDQAVNEKLFF.

The chain recombines TRBV7-8 with TRBJ2-1, with 9 bases lining up with TRBD1. The CDR3 contains 14 residues. The V segment lost 2 bases and the J segment 10 bases; nucleotides outside the gene matches: 6. Germline CDR1 is SGHVS and CDR2 is FQNEAQ. This CDR3 reads CASSLMTGGIEQFF. In nucleotides, the CDR3 is TGTGCCAGCAGCTTAATGACAGGGGGGATCGAGCAGTTCTTC.